Each of the 3 T cell receptor beta chains below was sequenced from the same sample in a study of shared clonotypes between healthy human individuals. Profiled with immunoSEQ multiplex PCR; TCRdb holds only in-frame clones, not every one. The sample has around 1.1 million clones; around 78% are singletons. The sample was memory CD4+ T cells from PBMCs. Subset indicated: CD45RA-negative fraction. These receptors were obtained from a man between 18 and 29 years old in good health. Some clones in this sample may be carry-over from other donors' samples.

The chain uses TRBV4-3 and TRBJ2-7, with 9 bases aligning to TRBD2. The germline V gene has CDR1 LGHNA and CDR2 YSLEER. CDR3 size: 18 residues. V shed 2 bases and J 0 bases; nucleotides not matched to a gene: 11. The CDR3 DNA follows: TGCGCCAGCAGCCAACTCCCCGGACTAGCGCAAGCCTCCTACGAGCAGTACTTC. This gives the protein CASSQLPGLAQASYEQYF.

This chain uses TRBV5-8 with TRBJ2-2; 9 bases match TRBD1. This CDR3 is 16 amino acids long. Germline CDR1 and CDR2: SGHTS and YDEGEE. After removal of 7 bases from V and 6 bases from J, the junction contained 13 bases not matched to a gene. CDR3 DNA sequence: TGTGCCAGCCCCCGGCGGACAGGGGTTGGGTCCGGGGAGCTGTTTTTT. It translates to CASPRRTGVGSGELFF.

J is TRBJ1-2 and V is TRBV11-2; TRBD1 matches at 10 bases. Unmatched junction bases numbered 3, after V lost 5 bases and J lost 6 bases. CDR3 length: 13 residues. CDR1 and CDR2 (germline): SGHAT, FQNNGV. The CDR3 is CASSMTGGNGYTF. As DNA, the CDR3 is TGTGCCAGCAGCATGACAGGGGGCAATGGCTACACCTTC.